This TCR beta chain comes out of a study of technical replicates of blood from several donors. Produced via immunoSEQ multiplex PCR; TCRdb's table is partial and in-frame only. The data hold about 79,000 clones, with roughly 94% observed a single time. Germline V CDR1 and CDR2: SEHNR, FQNEAQ (reference sequence). This CDR3 is 15 amino acids long. V was shortened by 2 bases and J by 4 bases, with 15 bases between the two germline ends. The rearrangement links TRBV7-9 to TRBJ2-7; D gene uncertain. Input material: T cells isolated from PBMCs. The clonotype originates from a human donor in good health. The CDR3, as DNA: TGTGCCAGCAGCTTAAGTCCCCTTGGCACGTACGAGCAGTACTTC. Its protein product is CASSLSPLGTYEQYF.